This TCR beta chain originates from a study of response to subunit inactivated influenza vaccine. Notes on the study in general: The authors suggested that every seasonal influenza vaccination recruits few new T cells.

A single record per CDR3 protein comes from TCRdb applying MiXCR to the RT-PCR reads. The table records 450,000 to 600,000 distinct CDR3 sequences, 7.6% of them present only once. This clonotype appeared many times. The antigen is unknown. Sequences were derived from PBMCs from blood, sampled approximately 25 months after vaccination. The receptor's source is a man aged 50 to 75 who received an inactivated influenza vaccine.

CDR3 sequence (DNA): TGTGCCATCAGTGAGTCGACAGGGGTGAACACAGATACGCAGTATTTT. Its translation is CAISESTGVNTDTQYF. The chain couples TRBV10-3 to TRBJ2-3, with 8 bases fitting TRBD1. The CDR3 contains 16 residues. Per germline, CDR1 ENHRY and CDR2 SYGVKD. V lost 0 bases, J lost 2 bases, and 4 bases stayed unmatched.